These T cell receptor beta chains were read from a single sample in a study of Graves' ophthalmopathy and Graves' hyperthyroidism. Each CDR3 protein gets one entry after TCRdb re-called the multiplex PCR reads with MiXCR. The repertoire includes 500,000 to 600,000 distinct CDR3 sequences, about 40% of them detected once, and 3.5% to 4.5% sits in the top ten. Sequencing input: peripheral blood or thyroid tissue (not recorded which). The receptors originated from an adult man with Graves' hyperthyroidism. The conserved cysteine and the conserved F or W are not part of the CDR3 here. Fields, in order: J gene, CDR3 length, V gene, CDR3 protein.

j_gene: TRBJ1-3
len: 12
v_gene: TRBV2
CDR3aa: ASSEQDSGNTIY

j_gene: TRBJ1-1
len: 10
v_gene: TRBV20-1
CDR3aa: SAMGASTEAF

j_gene: TRBJ1-2
len: 12
v_gene: TRBV10-3
CDR3aa: AISPGRRSYGYT

j_gene: TRBJ1-5
len: 11
v_gene: TRBV12-3/TRBV12-4
CDR3aa: ASSFSRDQPQH

j_gene: TRBJ1-1
len: 11
v_gene: TRBV2
CDR3aa: ASRRTGLTEAF

j_gene: TRBJ1-6
len: 15
v_gene: TRBV12-3/TRBV12-4
CDR3aa: ASRKMTGRGYNSPLH

j_gene: TRBJ2-5
len: 15
v_gene: TRBV12-3/TRBV12-4
CDR3aa: ASSFSGQGADQETQY

j_gene: TRBJ2-7
len: 10
v_gene: TRBV7-9
CDR3aa: ASSSTAYEQY

j_gene: TRBJ2-2
len: 9
v_gene: TRBV7-9
CDR3aa: ASSPTGSCF

j_gene: TRBJ1-1
len: 13
v_gene: TRBV15
CDR3aa: ATSRDFVGGTEAF

j_gene: TRBJ2-5
len: 14
v_gene: TRBV2
CDR3aa: ASSPLPEGPQETQY

j_gene: TRBJ2-1
len: 8
v_gene: TRBV29-1
CDR3aa: SVEEGEQF

j_gene: TRBJ1-6
len: 15
v_gene: TRBV7-9
CDR3aa: ASSPGAGSLYNSPLH

j_gene: TRBJ1-5
len: 14
v_gene: TRBV4-1
CDR3aa: ASSLSGGGGNQPQH

j_gene: TRBJ1-2
len: 13
v_gene: TRBV7-8
CDR3aa: ASRVGGVINNGYT

j_gene: TRBJ1-5
len: 13
v_gene: TRBV10-3
CDR3aa: AITPTPYSNQPQH

j_gene: TRBJ2-3
len: 13
v_gene: TRBV2
CDR3aa: ASTLSGKSTDTQY

j_gene: TRBJ1-4
len: 12
v_gene: TRBV6-5
CDR3aa: ASSPQGAIEKLF

j_gene: TRBJ1-1
len: 13
v_gene: TRBV5-1
CDR3aa: ASSPIGTPGTEAF

j_gene: TRBJ1-2
len: 13
v_gene: TRBV12-3/TRBV12-4
CDR3aa: ASSFSDKPPYGYT

j_gene: TRBJ2-7
len: 14
v_gene: TRBV4-1
CDR3aa: ASSPKKGTVAYEQY

j_gene: TRBJ1-1
len: 12
v_gene: TRBV7-3
CDR3aa: ASSSTLYGTEAF

j_gene: -
len: 13
v_gene: TRBV10-2
CDR3aa: ASSGTFGQNNEQF

j_gene: TRBJ1-1
len: 11
v_gene: TRBV24-1
CDR3aa: ATSAQGFTEAF

j_gene: TRBJ2-5
len: 12
v_gene: TRBV29-1
CDR3aa: SVLGLVLQETQY

j_gene: TRBJ1-5
len: 12
v_gene: TRBV2
CDR3aa: ASVAGDSNQPQH

j_gene: TRBJ2-2
len: 13
v_gene: TRBV7-2
CDR3aa: ASSLGGANTGELF

j_gene: TRBJ1-2
len: 12
v_gene: TRBV25-1
CDR3aa: ASLAGQGGDGYT

j_gene: TRBJ1-6
len: 10
v_gene: TRBV20-1
CDR3aa: STGDGNSPLH

j_gene: TRBJ1-1
len: 11
v_gene: TRBV12-3/TRBV12-4
CDR3aa: ASCPEGLTEAF

j_gene: TRBJ1-2
len: 12
v_gene: TRBV10-3
CDR3aa: AISAPAAPYGYT

j_gene: TRBJ1-5
len: 11
v_gene: TRBV12-3/TRBV12-4
CDR3aa: ASTLTGAQPQH

j_gene: TRBJ2-1
len: 10
v_gene: TRBV10-3
CDR3aa: AISVRGEEQF

j_gene: TRBJ1-1
len: 14
v_gene: TRBV2
CDR3aa: ASSTSTGALNTEAF

j_gene: TRBJ1-2
len: 12
v_gene: TRBV7-9
CDR3aa: ASSYPTGNYGYT

j_gene: TRBJ1-2
len: 14
v_gene: TRBV25-1
CDR3aa: ASTPPGTGANYGYT

j_gene: TRBJ2-7
len: 13
v_gene: TRBV11-2
CDR3aa: ASSPGTQGTYEQY

j_gene: TRBJ2-5
len: 18
v_gene: TRBV7-9
CDR3aa: ASSSLGGEGYTFGSETQY

j_gene: TRBJ2-2
len: 14
v_gene: TRBV19
CDR3aa: ASSIWSSPNTGELF

j_gene: TRBJ1-6
len: 11
v_gene: TRBV10-2
CDR3aa: ASSEFTGSTLH

j_gene: TRBJ2-7
len: 12
v_gene: TRBV6-5
CDR3aa: ASSLGTQLYEQY

j_gene: TRBJ2-5
len: 13
v_gene: TRBV28
CDR3aa: ASSLDPGRGETRY

j_gene: TRBJ1-1
len: 12
v_gene: TRBV7-9
CDR3aa: ASSLDSPGPEAF